One T cell receptor beta chain is described in this entry. Its matching antigen is unknown. Samples came from axillary lymph nodes draining the breast cancer. TCRdb reprocessed the multiplex PCR reads with MiXCR, giving one entry per CDR3 protein. The table records over 250,000 distinct CDR3 sequences, 30% of them present only once. Trimming at V came to 1 base and at J to 6 bases, leaving 5 bases not matched to a gene. The CDR3 has 16 residues. Germline CDR1 is LGHNT and CDR2 is FRNRAP. These data come from a study of breast tumors, draining lymph nodes, adjacent tissues. Findings of the study overall: The lymph node origin of tumor T cells was framed as consistent with a hypothesis, not demonstrated. Tumor TCR diversity was below lymph nodes but above nontumor tissue. Most tumor T cells seemingly derive from lymph node, then expand in tumor. Luminal-like breast cancer showed significantly higher tumor–nontumor repertoire similarity than basal-like.

The receptor was isolated from a female donor with breast cancer. Some clones in this sample may be carry-over from other donors' samples. The sequenced sample consisted of axillary lymph node tissue. This chain joins TRBV12-5 and TRBJ2-3; 12 bases agree with TRBD1. The CDR3 DNA reads TGTGCTAGTGGTTTGGGGGGACAGGGGGCGTTGGATACGCAGTATTTT. Translated: CASGLGGQGALDTQYF. Full variable domain (missing parts from reference TRBV12-5 and TRBJ2-3): DARVTQTPRHKVTEMGQEVTMRCQPILGHNTVFWYRQTMMQGLELLAYFRNRAPLDDSGMPKDRFSAEMPDATLATLKIQPSEPRDSAVYFCASGLGGQGALDTQYFGPGTRLTVL.